This T cell receptor beta chain came from a study of T cells in Graves' hyperthyroidism and ophthalmopathy. General study points: Researchers found most expanded thyroid clonotypes above 0.001 in blood as well. From stable hyperthyroidism, ophthalmopathy was separated by a 13 V-J model.

There are many counts of this clonotype. Its antigen is undetermined. Not enrolled were patients with uncontrolled infection, other autoimmune disease, pregnancy or lactation. TCR beta CDR3 region amplification was performed from RNA transcripts. TCR CDR3 underwent first-round RT-PCR with the HTBI primer set. TCRdb reprocessed the multiplex PCR reads via MiXCR and lists one record per CDR3 protein. The table lists 650,000 to 750,000 distinct CDR3 sequences, 12% to 15% of them singletons, with about 9.4% in the top ten. The ends were cut back, 0 bases at V and 11 bases at J, with 14 bases in the middle. CDR3 length: 14 residues. CDR1 and CDR2 (germline): MNHNS, SASEGT.

The chain couples TRBV6-1 to TRBJ1-5; D gene uncertain. Sequenced sample: blood. The clonotype was recovered from a woman younger than 35 with Graves' hyperthyroidism. The CDR3 DNA reads as TGTGCCAGCAGTGAAGCGCCGACACCCCAGTCCCAGCATTTT. Protein: CASSEAPTPQSQHF.